This T cell receptor beta chain was sequenced for a study of shared clonotypes between healthy human individuals (dated by TCRdb to about 2020). About the study as a whole: A couple of women and three men aged 18 to 49 years were included in the cohort. For each donor, three plates each were used for CD4 naive and CD4 memory, two plates were used for CD8 naive, and one plate was used for CD8 memory. To estimate repertoire size and how much clonotypes are shared between individuals, the study performed deep sequencing of blood TCR repertoires from 4 to 6 healthy adults. Libraries were prepared and TCR repertoires were sequenced by different laboratories using diverse techniques, in order to increase sequencing depth and limit assay-specific biases. Between about 0.8 and 9 billion PBMCs per donor were obtained by leukapheresis. Findings and caveats that apply to the study as a whole: Pairwise subsampling indicated that sequencing depth was expected to affect the degree of clonotype sharing among donors. Even with the large sequencing depth, rarefaction of the sorted-subset datasets indicated that sequencing was incomplete. The genetic and exposure-history diversity represented was limited by the small number of donors. Sampling was limited to blood, and TCR repertoires in tissue likely differ from TCR repertoires in blood. Sharing across a few donors was observed for 5% to 6.5% of naive CD4, about 4% of naive CD8, 2.3% of memory CD4, and roughly 0.43% of memory CD8 clonotypes. Larger estimated clonotype richness was generally found for naive subsets than for memory subsets. Compared with non-shared clonotypes, the clonotypes found in all four sorted-subset donors had higher generation probabilities.

Worth noting for this clone: No cognate antigen has been identified for it. Per-base qualities were not stored, and no clone one base away is much larger.

CD8 naive samples consisted of CD45RO-negative cells that were positively selected for CCR7, yielding a CD45RA+CCR7+ population without TemRA cells. The donors were healthy, HIV-negative adults who had no recently reported acute infections or vaccinations. Only Caucasian adults living in Nashville, Tennessee, USA were represented among the donors. Blood was collected by leukapheresis, and PBMCs were isolated by Ficoll-Histopaque density gradient centrifugation and then cryopreserved in liquid nitrogen vapor phase. Analytical flow cytometry was used to check the purity and quantity of every magnetically sorted T cell population. Genomic DNA was isolated from every sorted fraction and measured by UV absorbance on a Nanodrop 2000c. TCR CDR3 regions were amplified from genomic DNA by multiplex PCR using the deep immunoSEQ assay. Extracted genomic DNA from each cell subset was spread evenly across all wells of several immunoSEQ 96-well plates, with each plate serving as a replicate. For sorted subsets, about 0.2 ug genomic DNA, equal to 30,000 or so T cell genomes, was loaded into each replicate PCR. The purified libraries were quantified using a Qubit 3.0 fluorometer, sized with a Bioanalyzer 2100, and then quantified again using the KAPA Library Quantification kit. A separate single-read 150-cycle Illumina NextSeq 550 flow cell was used to sequence each immunoSEQ 96-well plate. Processing in the source paper ran as follows. Because the immunoSEQ output included only junctional sequences and no quality scores, the filtering could not be the same as the filtering used for full-length reads. Sequences were annotated with PyIR, a Python wrapper for IgBLAST v1.9, using IMGT germline references to assign V/J genes and CDR3. Reads with weak V/J assignments (E-value above 1e-6), missing CDR3, stop codons, out-of-frame junctions, or ambiguous translated residues were removed. A V3J clonotype was defined by an identical inferred V gene, J gene, and CDR3 amino acid sequence. To compute the percentage overlap between repertoires, the number of shared unique clonotypes was divided by the size of the smaller repertoire. Three approaches were used to assess repertoire richness: RTK rarefaction, the Chao1 estimator, and Recon v2.1 estimates of unobserved clonotypes. Generation probabilities for all TCRbeta clonotypes obtained by the gDNA method from a few donors were computed using OLGA. TCRdb took over this immuneACCESS table, retaining in-frame rearrangements with V and J assigned. Such tables are incomplete; in checked studies, under half of the missing clones stem from an unresolved V gene, and the remainder is unexplained. V, J and clone size are those of that table, while D and trimming were read from the DNA. The sample contains about 2.1 million clones, around 95% of them found a single time. Of the sample, approximately 1.6% falls within the top ten clones.

The CDR3, cysteine through phenylalanine, is 17 amino acids long. Solely the CDR3 DNA is kept, with 51 bases framed from the first base. In the germline V gene, CDR1 corresponds to SGHTA and CDR2 to FQGNSA. Between the V and J ends, shortened by 10 bases and 4 bases respectively, the junction contains 27 bases. Source material: naive CD8+ T cells from PBMCs. In the paper's terms, the cell subset or site label means: CD45RA+CCR7+. The clonotype originates from a man in his late teens or twenties in good health. Some clones in this sample may be carry-over from other donors' samples. The sequence joins TRBV7-2 to TRBJ2-3, and TRBD2 may be the D gene, going by 6 matching bases. The DNA sequence is as follows: TGTGCCATCAGTTCCGCGGGATGGGGTAGCGAGGCAGATACGCAGTATTTT. It encodes CAISSAGWGSEADTQYF.